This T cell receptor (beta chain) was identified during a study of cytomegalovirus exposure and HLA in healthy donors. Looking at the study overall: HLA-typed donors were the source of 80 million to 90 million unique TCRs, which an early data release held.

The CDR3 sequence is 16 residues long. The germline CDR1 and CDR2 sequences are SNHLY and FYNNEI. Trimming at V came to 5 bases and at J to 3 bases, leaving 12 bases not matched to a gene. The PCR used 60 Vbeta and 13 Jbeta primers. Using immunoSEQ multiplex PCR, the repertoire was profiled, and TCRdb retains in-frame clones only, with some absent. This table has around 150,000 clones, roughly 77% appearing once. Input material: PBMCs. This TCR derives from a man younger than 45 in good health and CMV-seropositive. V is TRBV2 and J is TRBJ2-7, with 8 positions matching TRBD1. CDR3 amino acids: CASSYQGTGGNYEQYF. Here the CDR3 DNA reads TGTGCCAGCAGTTACCAAGGGACAGGAGGAAACTACGAGCAGTACTTC.